This TCR beta chain was profiled in a study of human T cells and chemical hapten exposure. Looking at the study overall: Patients, chiefly female, had alopecia areata, totalis or universalis.

Trimming took off 4 bases at V and 4 bases at J, with 8 bases between the two ends. Germline V gene lookup returns CDR1 MDHEN and CDR2 SYDVKM. The CDR3 is 12 residues long. MiXCR was run by TCRdb on the RACE reads, yielding one entry per CDR3 protein. The table has some 170,000 distinct CDR3 sequences, roughly a quarter seen once. Time point described: patch test 3, about 24 weeks after DPC sensitization. Treatment meaning: therapeutic diphenylcyclopropenone sensitization with weekly scalp DPC. The V gene is TRBV28, the J gene TRBJ2-7; D uncertain. The sequencing used whole blood, collected in connection with sensitization to the hapten diphenylcyclopropenone (DPC). The source of this sequence is a woman aged 18-29 years with alopecia areata. Some clones in this sample may be carry-over from other donors' samples. CDR3 sequence: CASSSLKYEQYF. The CDR3 bases are TGTGCCAGCAGTTCCCTGAAGTACGAGCAGTACTTC.